Presented here are 4 T cell receptor beta chains from one specimen sequenced in a study of brain T cells in children with intractable seizures. Data came from immunoSEQ multiplex PCR; TCRdb stores just in-frame clones and leaves some out. The top ten clones hold roughly 0.38% of a sample with 50,000 to 75,000 clones, approximately 95% of them seen once. This specimen was peripheral blood, taken at surgery. The receptor set was obtained from a boy under two years old with focal cortical dysplasia and intractable seizures.

The chain uses TRBV27 and TRBJ1-5; D gene unclear. CDR3 length: 15 residues. Trimming took off 2 bases at V and 4 bases at J, with 12 bases between the two ends. The germline V gene encodes CDR1 MNHEY and CDR2 SMNVEV (reference sequence). In DNA form, the CDR3 reads TGTGCCAGCAGTTTAAAAGCACCCCGGAATCAGCCCCAGCATTTT. Translating it yields CASSLKAPRNQPQHF.

The CDR3 protein is CASGKRFGELFF. The CDR3 region has the DNA TGTGCCAGCGGTAAGCGATTCGGGGAGCTGTTTTTT. The chain carries TRBV13 and TRBJ2-2; D ambiguous. CDR1 and CDR2 (germline): PRHDT, FYEKMQ (reference sequence). V lost 8 bases, J lost 7 bases, and 11 bases lay in between. This CDR3 has 12 amino acids.

The chain couples TRBV7-2 to TRBJ2-3, with D possibly matching TRBD2 (6 bases). V was pared by 3 bases and J by 0 bases, with 10 bases between. CDR1 and CDR2 from the germline V gene are SGHTA and FQGNSA. The CDR3 is 15 residues long. The CDR3 here is CASSLSGPSTDTQYF. In DNA form, the CDR3 reads TGTGCCAGCAGCTTGAGCGGGCCTAGCACAGATACGCAGTATTTT.

The CDR3 region is CASSQKTSSYEQYF. The CDR3 nucleotides read TGCGCCAGCAGCCAAAAGACTAGTTCCTACGAGCAGTACTTC. The chain combines TRBV4-3 with TRBJ2-7; tentatively, D is TRBD2 (6 bases). The V end was cut by 2 bases, the J end by 1 base, with 9 bases between. Germline V lookup: CDR1 LGHNA, CDR2 YSLEER. CDR3 length: 14 residues.